This TCR beta chain is from a study of blood T cells in healthy people across ages. Study conclusions and caveats: Diversity of TCR beta correlated strongly with naive T cell percentage.

V was pared by 6 bases and J by 3 bases, with 12 bases of the junction left unmatched. Germline CDR1 and CDR2: DFQATT and SNEGSKA (reference sequence). The CDR3 totals 16 residues. In the case of this clonotype: Its antigen is as yet unknown.

About 10 milliliters was the volume of peripheral blood drawn from each donor. Primed by a sample-barcoded 5' primer and a J-beta primer mix, a second PCR proceeded for roughly 7 to 12 cycles. TCRdb called the 5' RACE reads again in MiXCR, with one record for every CDR3 protein. In the table there are about 1.4 million distinct CDR3 sequences, approximately 59% of which are singletons. Sequencing input: blood. The gene calls are TRBV20-1 and TRBJ2-3; 10 bases match TRBD1. This receptor was taken from a man between 18 and 35 years old in good health. The CDR3 sequence: CSASLSGTGETDTQYF. Written as DNA, the CDR3 is TGCAGTGCAAGTTTATCCGGGACAGGGGAAACAGATACGCAGTATTTT.